The clone carrying this T cell receptor beta chain was observed at least ten times. What it binds is not known. Regions amplified from RNA transcripts were the TCR beta CDR3 regions. The TCR CDR3 was amplified in a first-round RT-PCR using the HTBI primer set. One entry per CDR3 protein, called by TCRdb with MiXCR from the multiplex PCR reads. This sample has 460,000 or so distinct CDR3 sequences, with under 15% found just once. The hyperthyroidism was newly diagnosed and had lasted under 2 months; the patients were aged 18 to 65. In making diagnoses, clinical symptoms, serum thyroxine and TRAb, thyroid ultrasound and orbital computed tomography were all used. Fresh peripheral blood, 10 ml, was the source of the PBMCs. Trimming took 4 bases from V and 0 from J, leaving 13 bases between them. Germline lookup yields CDR1 SGHDN and CDR2 FVKESK. The CDR3 extends over 16 amino acids. The sample originates from a study of T cells in Graves' hyperthyroidism and ophthalmopathy.

Whole-study results and caveats: Separation of ophthalmopathy from stable hyperthyroidism was achieved by a 13 V-J model.

Sample: blood. The TCR sequence derives from a woman younger than 35 with Graves' hyperthyroidism. The V and J genes are TRBV14 and TRBJ1-3, with D unclear. The CDR3 DNA reads TGTGCCAGCAGCCGAACCTGGGAGAGCTCTGGAAACACCATATATTTT. Protein: CASSRTWESSGNTIYF.